This T cell receptor (beta chain) comes out of a study of cytomegalovirus exposure and HLA in healthy donors. The overall study: Samples from HLA-typed donors yielded around 79 million unique TCRs in an early data release. Findings of the study overall: The study flagged roughly 160 TCR beta chains as cytomegalovirus-associated.

Unrecorded immune exposures were likely, despite nominal health at sampling. Worth noting for this clone: Its antigen is not identified.

Amplification used 60 Vbeta primers and 13 Jbeta primers. The protocol was immunoSEQ multiplex PCR, while the TCRdb copy is restricted to in-frame clones and leaves out a portion. Seen here are roughly 100,000 clones, nearly 15% observed once, and the top ten hold more than 0.8%. In germline, CDR1 is MNHEY, CDR2 SVGAGI. The CDR3 covers 14 residues. The V end lost 6 bases, the J end lost 1 base, and 11 bases lay between the germline ends. This sequence was found in a female donor in good health and CMV-seronegative. The chain uses TRBV6-5 and TRBJ2-3; the D gene is possibly TRBD2 (5 bases). The sample taken for sequencing was PBMCs. The CDR3 protein is CASRERTRTDTQYF. The CDR3 region has the DNA TGTGCCAGCAGAGAACGGACTCGCACAGATACGCAGTATTTT.